What follows describes a single T cell receptor beta chain. Its target is not known. These data belong to a study of T cell responses to AZD1222 COVID-19 vaccine. Assay: immunoSEQ multiplex PCR; the TCRdb copy retains only in-frame clones and omits some. The sample holds around 140,000 clones, around 90% seen once. V was pared by 1 base and J by 7 bases, with 4 bases of the junction left unmatched. The CDR3 extends over 15 amino acids. Germline CDR1 reads SEHNR; CDR2 reads FQNEAQ (reference sequence). Broader study findings: The donor cohort was predominantly white British with a female majority, and clonal diversity may have been underestimated. The study reported that nearly half of spike-specific TCRs target unmutated variant regions.

The origin of this receptor is an adult who received the MenACWY meningococcal vaccine as a control. Here the sequenced sample was peripheral blood, taken 28 days after the second dose of the MenACWY control vaccine. The V gene is TRBV7-9, the J gene TRBJ1-4; TRBD1 matches 9 bases. CDR3 DNA sequence: TGTGCCAGCAGCTTAGGTACAGGGGGCGTTGAAAAACTGTTTTTT. It is translated as CASSLGTGGVEKLFF.